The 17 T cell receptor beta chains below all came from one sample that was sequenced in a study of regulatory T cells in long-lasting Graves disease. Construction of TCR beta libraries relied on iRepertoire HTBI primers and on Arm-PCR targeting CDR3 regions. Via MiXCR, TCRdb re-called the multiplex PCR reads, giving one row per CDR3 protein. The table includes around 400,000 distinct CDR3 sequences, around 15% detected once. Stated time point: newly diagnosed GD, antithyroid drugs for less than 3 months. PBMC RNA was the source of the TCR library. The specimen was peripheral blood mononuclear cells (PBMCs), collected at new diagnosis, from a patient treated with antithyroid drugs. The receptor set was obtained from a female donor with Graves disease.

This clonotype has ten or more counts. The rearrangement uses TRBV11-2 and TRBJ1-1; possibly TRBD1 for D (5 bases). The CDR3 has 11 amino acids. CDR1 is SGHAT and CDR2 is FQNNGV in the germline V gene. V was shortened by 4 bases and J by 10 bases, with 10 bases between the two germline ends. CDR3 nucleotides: TGTGCCAGCAGCTCGGGGCTGTCAGCTTTCTTT. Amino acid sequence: CASSSGLSAFF.

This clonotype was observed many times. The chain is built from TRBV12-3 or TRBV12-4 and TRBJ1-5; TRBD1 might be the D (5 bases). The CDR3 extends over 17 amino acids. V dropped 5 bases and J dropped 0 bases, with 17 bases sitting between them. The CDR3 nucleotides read TGTGCCAGCAGTCCAACCCTCCAGGGATCTAGCAATCAGCCCCAGCATTTT. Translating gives CASSPTLQGSSNQPQHF.

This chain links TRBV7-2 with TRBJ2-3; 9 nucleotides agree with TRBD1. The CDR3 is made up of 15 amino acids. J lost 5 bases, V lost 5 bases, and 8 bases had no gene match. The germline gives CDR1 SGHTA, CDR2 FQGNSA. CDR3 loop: CASSAQGTGIDTQYF. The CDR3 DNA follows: TGTGCCAGCAGCGCTCAGGGGACAGGGATAGATACGCAGTATTTT.

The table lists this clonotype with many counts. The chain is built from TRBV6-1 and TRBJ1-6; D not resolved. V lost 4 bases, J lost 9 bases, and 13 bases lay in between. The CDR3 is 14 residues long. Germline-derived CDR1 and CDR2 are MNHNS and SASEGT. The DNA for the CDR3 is TGTGCCAGCAGTGCGAATCCCGGGAGTTCACCCCTCCACTTT. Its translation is CASSANPGSSPLHF.

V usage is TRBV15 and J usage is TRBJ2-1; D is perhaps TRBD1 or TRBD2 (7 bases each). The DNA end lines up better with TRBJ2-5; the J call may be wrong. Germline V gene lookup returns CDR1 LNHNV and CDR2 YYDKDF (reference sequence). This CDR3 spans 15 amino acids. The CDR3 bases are TGTGCCACCAGCAGAGCCAGGGGGGGAAAGGGGACCCAGTACTTC. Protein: CATSRARGGKGTQYF.

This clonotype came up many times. In DNA, the CDR3 is TGTGCCAGCAGTCAGACCACAGATACGCAGTATTTT. It encodes CASSQTTDTQYF. V gene TRBV27 combines with J gene TRBJ2-3; D is unclear. Germline V CDR1 and CDR2: MNHEY, SMNVEV (reference sequence). The CDR3 covers 12 residues. V shed 5 bases and J shed 2 bases, with 5 bases lying between them.

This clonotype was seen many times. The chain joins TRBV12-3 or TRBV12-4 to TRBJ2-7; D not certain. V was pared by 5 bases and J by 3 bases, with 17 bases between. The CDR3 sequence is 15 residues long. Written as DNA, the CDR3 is TGTGCCAGCAGTCCCTGGGCAGGTTACAGCTACGAGCAGTACTTC. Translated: CASSPWAGYSYEQYF.

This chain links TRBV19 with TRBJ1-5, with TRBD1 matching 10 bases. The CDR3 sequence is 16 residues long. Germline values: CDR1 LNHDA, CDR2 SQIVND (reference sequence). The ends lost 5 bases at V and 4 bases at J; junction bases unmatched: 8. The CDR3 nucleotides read TGTGCCAGTAGTCCCTGGGACAGGGGAACTAATCAGCCCCAGCATTTT. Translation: CASSPWDRGTNQPQHF.

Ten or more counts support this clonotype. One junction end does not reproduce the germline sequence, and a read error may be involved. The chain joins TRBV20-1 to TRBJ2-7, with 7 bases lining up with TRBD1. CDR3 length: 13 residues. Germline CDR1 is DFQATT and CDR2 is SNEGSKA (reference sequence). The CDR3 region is CSAHDRESSEQYF. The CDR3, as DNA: TGCAGTGCTCATGACAGGGAGTCCTCCGAGCAGTACTTC.

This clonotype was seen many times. This CDR3 reads CASSLSQVEPQHF. CDR3 sequence (DNA): TGTGCCAGCAGCTTATCACAGGTCGAGCCCCAGCATTTT. The V and J genes are TRBV11-2 and TRBJ1-5; D may be TRBD1 (5 bases). This CDR3 comprises 13 residues. Trimming left V 2 bases short and J 8 bases short, with 10 bases between. Germline-derived CDR1 and CDR2 are SGHAT and FQNNGV.

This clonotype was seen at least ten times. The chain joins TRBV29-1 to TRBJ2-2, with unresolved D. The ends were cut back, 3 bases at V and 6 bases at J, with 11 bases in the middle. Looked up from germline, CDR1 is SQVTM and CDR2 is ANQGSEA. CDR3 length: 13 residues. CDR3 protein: CSVDGVGSGELFF. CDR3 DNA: TGCAGCGTTGATGGAGTGGGGTCCGGGGAGCTGTTTTTT.

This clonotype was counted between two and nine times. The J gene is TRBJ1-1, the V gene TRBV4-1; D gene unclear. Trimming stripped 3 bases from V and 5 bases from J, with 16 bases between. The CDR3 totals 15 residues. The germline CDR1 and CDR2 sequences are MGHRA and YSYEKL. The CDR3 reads CASSHPPLGRTEAFF. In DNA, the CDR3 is TGCGCCAGCAGCCACCCCCCATTAGGGCGGACTGAAGCTTTCTTT.

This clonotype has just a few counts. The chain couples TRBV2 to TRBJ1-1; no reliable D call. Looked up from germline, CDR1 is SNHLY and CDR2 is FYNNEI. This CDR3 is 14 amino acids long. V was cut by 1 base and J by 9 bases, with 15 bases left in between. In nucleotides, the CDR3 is TGTGCCAGCAGTGAAGAACGGCCCCTAGTAAAAGCTTTCTTT. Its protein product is CASSEERPLVKAFF.

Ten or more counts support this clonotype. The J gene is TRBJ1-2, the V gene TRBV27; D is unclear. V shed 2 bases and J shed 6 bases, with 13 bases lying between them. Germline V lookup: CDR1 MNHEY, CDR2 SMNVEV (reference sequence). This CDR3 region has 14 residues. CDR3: CASSLNAPKDGYTF. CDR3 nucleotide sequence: TGTGCCAGCAGTTTAAACGCTCCCAAGGATGGCTACACCTTC.

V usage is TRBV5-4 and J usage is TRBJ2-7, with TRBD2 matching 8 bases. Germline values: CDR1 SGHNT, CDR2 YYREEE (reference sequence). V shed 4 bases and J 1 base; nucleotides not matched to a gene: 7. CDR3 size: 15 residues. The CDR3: CASSLGASGSYEQYF. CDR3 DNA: TGTGCCAGCAGCCTCGGGGCTAGCGGGTCCTACGAGCAGTACTTC.

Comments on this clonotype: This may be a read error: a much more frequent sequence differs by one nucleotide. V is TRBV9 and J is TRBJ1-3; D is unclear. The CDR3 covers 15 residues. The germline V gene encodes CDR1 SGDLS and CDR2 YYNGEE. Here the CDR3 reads CASSLGQFSRNTIYF. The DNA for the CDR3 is TGTGCCAGCAGCTTGGGTCAGTTCTCTAGAAACACCATATATTTT.

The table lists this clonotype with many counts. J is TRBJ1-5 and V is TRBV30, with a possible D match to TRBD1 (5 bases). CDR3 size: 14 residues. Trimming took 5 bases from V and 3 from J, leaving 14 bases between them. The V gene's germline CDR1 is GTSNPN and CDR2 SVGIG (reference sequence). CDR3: CAWGGSIPNQPQHF. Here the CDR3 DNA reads TGTGCCTGGGGGGGTTCAATTCCCAATCAGCCCCAGCATTTT.